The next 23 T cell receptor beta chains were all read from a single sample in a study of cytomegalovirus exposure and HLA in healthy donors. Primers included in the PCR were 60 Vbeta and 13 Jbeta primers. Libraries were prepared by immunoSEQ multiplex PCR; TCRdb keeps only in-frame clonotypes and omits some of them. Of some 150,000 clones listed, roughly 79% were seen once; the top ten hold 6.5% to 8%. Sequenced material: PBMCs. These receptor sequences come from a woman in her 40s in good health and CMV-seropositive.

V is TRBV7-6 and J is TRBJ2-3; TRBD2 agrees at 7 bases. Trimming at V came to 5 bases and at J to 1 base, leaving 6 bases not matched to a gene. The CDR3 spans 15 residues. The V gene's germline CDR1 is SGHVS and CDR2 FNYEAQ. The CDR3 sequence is CASSPLAGGTDTQYF. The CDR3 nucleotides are TGTGCCAGCAGCCCCCTTGCGGGGGGCACAGATACGCAGTATTTT.

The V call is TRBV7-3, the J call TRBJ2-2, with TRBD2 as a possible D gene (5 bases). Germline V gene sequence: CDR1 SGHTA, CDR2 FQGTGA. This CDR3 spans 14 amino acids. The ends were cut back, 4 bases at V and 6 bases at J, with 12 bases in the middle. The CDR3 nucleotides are TGTGCCAGCAGCTACCAAGCGGTCTCCGGGGAGCTGTTTTTT. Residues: CASSYQAVSGELFF.

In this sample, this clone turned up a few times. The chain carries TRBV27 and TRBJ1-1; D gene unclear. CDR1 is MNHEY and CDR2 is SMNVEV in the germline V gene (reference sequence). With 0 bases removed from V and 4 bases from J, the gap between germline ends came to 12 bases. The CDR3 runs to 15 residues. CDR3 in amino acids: CASSLSSPLRTEAFF. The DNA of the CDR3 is TGTGCCAGCAGTTTATCGTCCCCCTTGCGCACTGAAGCTTTCTTT.

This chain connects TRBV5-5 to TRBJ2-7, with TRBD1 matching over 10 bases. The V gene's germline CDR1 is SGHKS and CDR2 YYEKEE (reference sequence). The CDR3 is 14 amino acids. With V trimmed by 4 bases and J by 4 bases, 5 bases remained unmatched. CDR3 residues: CASSPRTGGYEQYF. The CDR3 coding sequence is TGTGCCAGCAGCCCCAGGACAGGGGGATACGAGCAGTACTTC.

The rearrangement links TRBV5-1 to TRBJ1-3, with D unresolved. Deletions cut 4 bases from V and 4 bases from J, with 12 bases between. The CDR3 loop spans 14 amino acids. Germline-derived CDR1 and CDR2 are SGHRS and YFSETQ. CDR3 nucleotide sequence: TGCGCCAGCAGCGGGGAGGGTTTCGGAAACACCATATATTTT. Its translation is CASSGEGFGNTIYF. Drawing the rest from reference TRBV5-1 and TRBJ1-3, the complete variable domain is KAGVTQTPRYLIKTRGQQVTLSCSPISGHRSVSWYQQTPGQGLQFLFEYFSETQRNKGNFPGRFSGRQFSNSRSEMNVSTLELGDSALYLCASSGEGFGNTIYFGEGSWLTVV.

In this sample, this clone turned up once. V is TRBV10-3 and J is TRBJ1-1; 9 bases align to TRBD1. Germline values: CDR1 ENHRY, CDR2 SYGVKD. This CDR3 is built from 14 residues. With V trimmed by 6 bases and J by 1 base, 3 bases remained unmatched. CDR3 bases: TGTGCCATCAGACTGGACAGGGGGAACACTGAAGCTTTCTTT. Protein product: CAIRLDRGNTEAFF.

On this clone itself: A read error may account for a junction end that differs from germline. CDR3 loop: CSSRSGLPVYF. For the CDR3, the DNA is TGTTCCAGCAGATCAGGACTCCCCGTCTACTTC. The chain links TRBV7-9 to TRBJ2-5, with D possibly being TRBD2 (5 bases). Germline assignment: CDR1 SEHNR and CDR2 FQNEAQ (reference sequence). This CDR3 is 11 amino acids long.

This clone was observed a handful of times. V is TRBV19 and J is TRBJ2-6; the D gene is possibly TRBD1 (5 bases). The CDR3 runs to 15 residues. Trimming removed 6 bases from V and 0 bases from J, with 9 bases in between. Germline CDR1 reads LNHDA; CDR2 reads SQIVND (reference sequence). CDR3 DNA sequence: TGTGCCAGTAGGGACCAGGGCTCTGGGGCCAACGTCCTGACTTTC. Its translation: CASRDQGSGANVLTF. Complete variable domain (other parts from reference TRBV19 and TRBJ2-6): DGGITQSPKYLFRKEGQNVTLSCEQNLNHDAMYWYRQDPGQGLRLIYYSQIVNDFQKGDIAEGYSVSREKKESFPLTVTSAQKNPTAFYLCASRDQGSGANVLTFGAGSRLTVL.

Here the CDR3 reads CASSTDYEQYF. CDR3 in DNA: TGTGCCAGCTCGACAGACTACGAGCAGTACTTC. The V and J genes are TRBV6-5 and TRBJ2-7, with D perhaps TRBD1 (5 bases). V was shortened by 8 bases and J by 3 bases, with 8 bases between the two germline ends. CDR3 size: 11 residues. Germline V gene sequence: CDR1 MNHEY, CDR2 SVGAGI.

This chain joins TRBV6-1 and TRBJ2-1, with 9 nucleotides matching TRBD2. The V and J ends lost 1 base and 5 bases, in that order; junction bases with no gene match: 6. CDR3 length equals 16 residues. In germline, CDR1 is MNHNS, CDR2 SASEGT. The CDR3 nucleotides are TGTGCCAGCAGTGAAGTTCTGACTAGCGGAAACAATGAGCAGTTCTTC. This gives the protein CASSEVLTSGNNEQFF.

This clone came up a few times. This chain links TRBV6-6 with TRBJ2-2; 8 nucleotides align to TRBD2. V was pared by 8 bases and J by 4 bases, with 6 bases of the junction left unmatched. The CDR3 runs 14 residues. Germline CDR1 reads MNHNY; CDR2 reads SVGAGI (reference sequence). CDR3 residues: CASGGGPSTGELFF. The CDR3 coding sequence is TGTGCCAGCGGCGGGGGGCCCTCCACCGGGGAGCTGTTTTTT.

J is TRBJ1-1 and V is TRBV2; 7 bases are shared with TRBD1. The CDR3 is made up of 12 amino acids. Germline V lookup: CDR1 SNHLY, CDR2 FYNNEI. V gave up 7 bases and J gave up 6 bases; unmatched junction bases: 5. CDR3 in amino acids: CASTRQGPEAFF. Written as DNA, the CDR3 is TGTGCCAGCACTAGACAGGGACCTGAAGCTTTCTTT. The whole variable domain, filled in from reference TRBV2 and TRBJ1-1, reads EPEVTQTPSHQVTQMGQEVILRCVPISNHLYFYWYRQILGQKVEFLVSFYNNEISEKSEIFDDQFSVERPDGSNFTLKIRSTKLEDSAMYFCASTRQGPEAFFGQGTRLTVV.

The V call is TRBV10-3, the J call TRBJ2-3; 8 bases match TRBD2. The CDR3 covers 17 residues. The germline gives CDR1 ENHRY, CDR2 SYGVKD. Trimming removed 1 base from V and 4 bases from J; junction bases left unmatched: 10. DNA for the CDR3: TGTGCCATCAGTGAGTTGGTCGGGGGGGCCGGGGCAGATACGCAGTATTTT. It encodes CAISELVGGAGADTQYF.

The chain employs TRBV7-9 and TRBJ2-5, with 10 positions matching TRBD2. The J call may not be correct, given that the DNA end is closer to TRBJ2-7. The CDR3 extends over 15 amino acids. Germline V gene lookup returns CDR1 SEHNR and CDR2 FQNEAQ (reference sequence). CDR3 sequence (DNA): TGTGCCAGCAGCTTAATAGCGGGGGGTTCCTACGAGCAGTACTTC. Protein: CASSLIAGGSYEQYF.

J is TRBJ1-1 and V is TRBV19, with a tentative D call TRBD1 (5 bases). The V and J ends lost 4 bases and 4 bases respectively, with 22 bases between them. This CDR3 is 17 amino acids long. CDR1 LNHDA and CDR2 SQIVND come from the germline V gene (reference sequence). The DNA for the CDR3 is TGTGCCAGTAGTAAGCCCCCAGGGCGAGAAGGAACCACTGAAGCTTTCTTT. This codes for CASSKPPGREGTTEAFF.

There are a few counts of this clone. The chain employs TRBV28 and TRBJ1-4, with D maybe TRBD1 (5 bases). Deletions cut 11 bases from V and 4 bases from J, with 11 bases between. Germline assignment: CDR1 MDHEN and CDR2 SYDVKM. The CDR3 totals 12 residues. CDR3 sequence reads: CAGADGNEKLFF. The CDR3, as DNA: TGTGCCGGGGCGGACGGTAATGAAAAACTGTTTTTT.

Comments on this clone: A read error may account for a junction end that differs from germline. The CDR3 is CASSLPGPGNTIYF. DNA of the CDR3: TGCGCCAGCAGCTTACCGGGTCCTGGGAACACCATATATTTT. The chain links TRBV5-1 to TRBJ1-3; unclear D gene. The CDR3 consists of 14 residues. CDR1 is SGHRS, CDR2 YFSETQ, per germline.

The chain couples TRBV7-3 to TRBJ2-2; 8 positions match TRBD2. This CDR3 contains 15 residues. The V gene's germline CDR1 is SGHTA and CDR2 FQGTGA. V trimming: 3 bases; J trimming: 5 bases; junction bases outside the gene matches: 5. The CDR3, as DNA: TGTGCCAGCAGCTTCGGGGGGGCCTATACCGGGGAGCTGTTTTTT. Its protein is CASSFGGAYTGELFF.

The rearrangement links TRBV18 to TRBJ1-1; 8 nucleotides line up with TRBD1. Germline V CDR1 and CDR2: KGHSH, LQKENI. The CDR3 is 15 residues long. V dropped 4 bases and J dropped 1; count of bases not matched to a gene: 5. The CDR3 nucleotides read TGTGCCAGCTCACTACAGGGGGGGGAGAACACTGAAGCTTTCTTT. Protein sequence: CASSLQGGENTEAFF.

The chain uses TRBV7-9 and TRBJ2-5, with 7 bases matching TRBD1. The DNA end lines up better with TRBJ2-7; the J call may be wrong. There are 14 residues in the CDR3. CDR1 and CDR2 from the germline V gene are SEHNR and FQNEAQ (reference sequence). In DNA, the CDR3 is TGTGCCAGCAGCTTCGGGACAGCGACCCCCGAGCAGTACTTC. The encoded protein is CASSFGTATPEQYF.

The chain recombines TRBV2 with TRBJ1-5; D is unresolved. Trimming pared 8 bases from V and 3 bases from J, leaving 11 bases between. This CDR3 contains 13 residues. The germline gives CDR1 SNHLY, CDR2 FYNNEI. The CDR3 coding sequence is TGTGCCAGCGCGGAGGGCATCAATCAGCCCCAGCATTTT. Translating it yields CASAEGINQPQHF. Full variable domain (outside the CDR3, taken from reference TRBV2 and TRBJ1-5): EPEVTQTPSHQVTQMGQEVILRCVPISNHLYFYWYRQILGQKVEFLVSFYNNEISEKSEIFDDQFSVERPDGSNFTLKIRSTKLEDSAMYFCASAEGINQPQHFGDGTRLSIL.

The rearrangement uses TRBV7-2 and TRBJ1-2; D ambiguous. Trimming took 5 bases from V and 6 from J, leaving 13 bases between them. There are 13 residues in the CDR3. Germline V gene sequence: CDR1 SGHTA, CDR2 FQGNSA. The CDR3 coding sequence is TGTGCCAGCAGCCCCGACGCGAGGAATGGCTACACCTTC. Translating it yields CASSPDARNGYTF.

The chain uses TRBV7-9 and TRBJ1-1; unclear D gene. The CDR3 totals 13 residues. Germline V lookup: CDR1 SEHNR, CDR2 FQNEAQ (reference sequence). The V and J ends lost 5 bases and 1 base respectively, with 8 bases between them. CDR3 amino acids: CASSPIWNTEAFF. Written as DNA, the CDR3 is TGTGCCAGCAGCCCTATATGGAACACTGAAGCTTTCTTT. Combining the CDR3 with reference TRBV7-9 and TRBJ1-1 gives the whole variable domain DTGVSQNPRHKITKRGQNVTFRCDPISEHNRLYWYRQTLGQGPEFLTYFQNEAQLEKSRLLSDRFSAERPKGSFSTLEIQRTEQGDSAMYLCASSPIWNTEAFFGQGTRLTVV.